This TCR beta chain was observed in a study of shared clonotypes between healthy human individuals. Across the study: Three plates each covered CD4 naive and memory; CD8 naive two, CD8 memory one.

The CDR3 is 14 amino acids. V was pared by 6 bases and J by 3 bases, with 15 bases between. Looked up from germline, CDR1 is SEHNR and CDR2 is FQNEAQ (reference sequence). Some clones are missing from TCRdb's copy, which holds only in-frame ones; the method was immunoSEQ multiplex PCR. The table includes approximately 840,000 clones, roughly 96% detected once. CD8 cells regarded as naive lacked CD45RO, were positively chosen for CCR7, and omitted terminally differentiated effector memory CD45RA+ cells. General study results and limits: Larger estimated richness was generally recorded for naive subsets relative to memory subsets. Sequencing depth was a factor that was expected to affect clonotype sharing among donors. Some clonotypes were shared by all four sorted-subset donors, while others were not shared. The non-shared ones had lower generation probabilities than the shared ones.

Regarding this clone: The target antigen is unknown.

The sequencing sample was made of naive CD8+ T cells sorted from blood. The clonotype comes from a man younger than 45 in good health. The V and J genes are TRBV7-9 and TRBJ2-7; D may match TRBD1 or TRBD2 (5 bases each). The CDR3 protein is CASSGRDGDYEQYF. In DNA form, the CDR3 reads TGTGCCAGCAGTGGACGGGACGGGGACTACGAGCAGTACTTC.